These 11 T cell receptor beta chains came from one sample sequenced in a study of T cell responses to AZD1222 COVID-19 vaccine. Assay used: immunoSEQ multiplex PCR; TCRdb lists only in-frame clones, some missing. Among 140,000 to 150,000 clones, around 90% were seen once, and the ten largest hold 3.8%. The starting material was peripheral blood, obtained 28 days after the second AZD1222 dose. These receptors were obtained from an adult who received the AZD1222 COVID-19 vaccine.

The rearrangement joins TRBV6-5 to TRBJ1-3; maybe TRBD1 (5 bases). CDR1 and CDR2 from the germline V gene are MNHEY and SVGAGI. V lost 9 bases, J lost 9 bases, and 15 bases lay in between. This CDR3 spans 12 amino acids. This CDR3 reads CASRGPRGTIYF. CDR3 coding DNA: TGTGCCAGTCGGGGACCCCGCGGCACCATATATTTT.

Points on this clone: Germline and junction disagree at one end, which may indicate a read error. The rearrangement joins TRBV11-2 to TRBJ1-5; 7 positions match TRBD1. The CDR3 runs to 14 residues. CDR1 SGHAT and CDR2 FQNNGV come from the germline V gene. The CDR3 nucleotides read TGTGCCAGCAGCTCCGGACAGGTTGGCCAGCTCCAGCATTTT. Translated: CASSSGQVGQLQHF.

Written as DNA, the CDR3 is TGCAGTGCTCGACAGGGGGAAAAACTGTTTTTT. Encoded protein: CSARQGEKLFF. The chain is built from TRBV20-1 and TRBJ1-4; 8 positions agree with TRBD1. Germline lookup yields CDR1 DFQATT and CDR2 SNEGSKA (reference sequence). This CDR3 contains 11 residues. J lost 8 bases, V lost 5 bases, and 1 base had no gene match.

The chain joins TRBV6-2 or TRBV6-3 to TRBJ2-7, with D uncertain. Trimming removed 6 bases at V and 2 bases at J, with 8 bases between. The CDR3 loop spans 12 amino acids. Germline V gene data show CDR1 as MNHEY and CDR2 as SVGEGT. This CDR3 is CASSPVAYEQYF. The DNA of the CDR3 is TGTGCCAGCAGCCCGGTGGCCTACGAGCAGTACTTC.

This chain connects TRBV3-1 (or the pseudogene TRBV3-2) to TRBJ2-7, with unresolved D. V dropped 1 base and J dropped 2 bases, with 3 bases sitting between them. The CDR3 is made up of 12 amino acids. Germline V gene sequence: CDR1 LGHDT, CDR2 YNNKEL (reference sequence). The CDR3 loop reads CASSQGPYEQYF. DNA of the CDR3: TGTGCCAGCAGCCAAGGCCCCTACGAGCAGTACTTC.

This CDR3 reads CASSQEGGQGGEKLFF. CDR3 coding DNA: TGCGCCAGCAGCCAAGAAGGGGGACAGGGTGGGGAAAAACTGTTTTTT. V is TRBV4-1 and J is TRBJ1-4, with 9 bases aligning to TRBD1. Germline V gene sequence: CDR1 MGHRA, CDR2 YSYEKL. CDR3 length: 16 amino acids. Trimming cost V 0 bases and J 8 bases; bases outside gene matches: 7.

The CDR3 DNA follows: TGTGCCTCTCGTGGGAGGGGCTACGAGCAGTACTTC. Amino acids: CASRGRGYEQYF. J is TRBJ2-7 and V is TRBV30; 7 bases are shared with TRBD2. This CDR3 comprises 12 residues. Germline loops: CDR1 GTSNPN, CDR2 SVGIG (reference sequence). After removal of 7 bases from V and 3 bases from J, the junction contained 6 bases not matched to a gene.

V is TRBV7-3 and J is TRBJ1-2; 7 bases line up with TRBD1. The CDR3 is 13 amino acids. The ends lost 4 bases at V and 4 bases at J; junction bases unmatched: 3. CDR1 is SGHTA and CDR2 is FQGTGA in the germline V gene. The CDR3 coding sequence is TGTGCCAGCAGCTCGACAGGGCTCTATGGCTACACCTTC. It codes for CASSSTGLYGYTF.

The rearrangement joins TRBV29-1 to TRBJ2-3; no clear D gene. Trimming pared 3 bases from V and 0 bases from J, leaving 7 bases between. The CDR3 loop spans 13 amino acids. Germline V gene data show CDR1 as SQVTM and CDR2 as ANQGSEA. The chain's CDR3 is CSVDADSTDTQYF. The DNA of the CDR3 is TGCAGCGTTGACGCAGATAGCACAGATACGCAGTATTTT.

The J gene is TRBJ1-2, the V gene TRBV29-1, with TRBD1 matching 7 bases. CDR3 size: 11 residues. The V gene's germline CDR1 is SQVTM and CDR2 ANQGSEA. J was trimmed by 3 bases and V by 6 bases; bases with no gene match: 1. The CDR3 spells CSVGQDYGYTF. For the CDR3, the DNA is TGCAGCGTCGGACAGGACTATGGCTACACCTTC.

The chain couples TRBV10-2 to TRBJ2-3; TRBD2 is a possible D gene (6 bases). V dropped 8 bases and J dropped 1 base, with 13 bases sitting between them. The length of the CDR3 is 14 residues. Germline loops: CDR1 WSHSY, CDR2 SAAADI. Here the CDR3 reads CASGGSWGTDTQYF. Here the CDR3 DNA reads TGCGCCAGCGGAGGGTCCTGGGGCACAGATACGCAGTATTTT.